The 12 T cell receptor beta chains below all came from one sample that was sequenced in a study of blood T cell repertoires in COVID-19. Here immunoSEQ multiplex PCR was the method, and the copy in TCRdb shows in-frame clones only, minus some. The sample lists roughly 200,000 clones, roughly nine tenths seen once, with roughly 2.9% in the top ten. The specimen sequenced was peripheral blood. Every receptor here comes from a woman in her 30s with active or convalescent COVID-19.

In this sample, this clone turned up once. One end of the junction is discordant with germline, which a read error may explain. V usage is TRBV7-7 and J usage is TRBJ2-2, with D maybe TRBD1 (5 bases). Germline V gene data show CDR1 as SSHAT and CDR2 as FNYEAQ (reference sequence). The CDR3 has 15 amino acids. Here the CDR3 DNA reads TGTGCTAGCAGCCCGCTGGGGCCGAACACCGGGGAGCTGTTTTTT. It is translated as CASSPLGPNTGELFF.

V usage is TRBV5-1 and J usage is TRBJ2-3, with 8 positions matching TRBD2. The CDR3 length is 12 residues. Germline CDR1 is SGHRS and CDR2 is YFSETQ. Losses at the gene ends were 4 bases for V and 6 bases for J; bases not matched to a gene: 1. The CDR3: CASSPSGDTQYF. CDR3 bases: TGCGCCAGCAGCCCTAGCGGGGATACGCAGTATTTT.

The CDR3 is CASSFFWDWTGRPYEQYF. DNA for the CDR3: TGTGCCAGCAGTTTTTTCTGGGATTGGACAGGGAGGCCCTACGAGCAGTACTTC. The chain joins TRBV27 to TRBJ2-7, with 8 bases that match TRBD1. Germline CDR1 is MNHEY and CDR2 is SMNVEV (reference sequence). The CDR3 has 18 residues. Trimming cost V 3 bases and J 2 bases; bases outside gene matches: 15.

The rearrangement joins TRBV15 to TRBJ1-6, with 8 bases aligning to TRBD1. Germline V gene lookup returns CDR1 LNHNV and CDR2 YYDKDF (reference sequence). CDR3 length: 15 residues. The V segment lost 5 bases and the J segment 7 bases; nucleotides outside the gene matches: 7. The CDR3 sequence is CATSPNRDRNSPLHF. As DNA, the CDR3 is TGTGCCACCAGCCCAAACCGGGACAGGAATTCACCCCTCCACTTT.

The chain employs TRBV11-2 and TRBJ2-1, with a tentative D call TRBD2 (5 bases). V lost 2 bases to trimming and J lost 6 bases, with 14 bases between them. Looked up from germline, CDR1 is SGHAT and CDR2 is FQNNGV. The CDR3 is 15 amino acids. Here the CDR3 DNA reads TGTGCCAGCAGCTTATGGGGAGTAGGTGTCAATGAGCAGTTCTTC. This translates into CASSLWGVGVNEQFF.

The chain uses TRBV7-2 and TRBJ2-3, with 9 positions matching TRBD2. The ends lost 6 bases at V and 0 bases at J; junction bases unmatched: 7. This CDR3 contains 16 residues. Germline assignment: CDR1 SGHTA and CDR2 FQGNSA. CDR3 amino acids: CASRPAGGYSTDTQYF. The CDR3 region has the DNA TGTGCCAGCAGGCCAGCGGGAGGATATAGCACAGATACGCAGTATTTT.

The CDR3 region is CASSLVPLVMRHSSQETQYF. CDR3 sequence (DNA): TGTGCCAGCAGCTTGGTCCCATTGGTGATGAGGCATTCTTCCCAAGAGACCCAGTACTTC. The genes are TRBV5-5 and TRBJ2-5, with D hard to call. Trimming took off 0 bases at V and 1 base at J, with 25 bases between the two ends. The CDR3 totals 20 residues. CDR1 is SGHKS and CDR2 is YYEKEE in the germline V gene (reference sequence).

V gene TRBV28 combines with J gene TRBJ2-7; 9 positions agree with TRBD1. This CDR3 comprises 15 residues. Looked up from germline, CDR1 is MDHEN and CDR2 is SYDVKM. V lost 6 bases to trimming and J lost 2 bases; unmatched junction nucleotides: 8. CDR3 in amino acids: CASSIYRGLTYEQYF. The CDR3 nucleotides are TGTGCCAGCAGCATCTACAGGGGGCTCACCTACGAGCAGTACTTC.

The chain is built from TRBV3-1 (or the pseudogene TRBV3-2) and TRBJ1-2; D remains ambiguous. Trimming left V 0 bases short and J 6 bases short, with 11 bases between. CDR3 size: 14 residues. Per the germline V gene, CDR1 is LGHDT and CDR2 is YNNKEL (reference sequence). DNA for the CDR3: TGTGCCAGCAGCCAAGATCCCAGGTTCCATGGCTACACCTTC. It specifies CASSQDPRFHGYTF.

The gene calls are TRBV5-5 and TRBJ1-2; 7 positions agree with TRBD1. The CDR3 is 13 residues long. V was pared by 0 bases and J by 8 bases, with 4 bases of the junction left unmatched. Germline CDR1 is SGHKS and CDR2 is YYEKEE (reference sequence). CDR3: CASSLGGGEGYTF. The CDR3 DNA follows: TGTGCCAGCAGCTTGGGAGGGGGCGAGGGCTACACCTTC.

The chain links TRBV6-6 to TRBJ1-2; D is ambiguous. Germline assignment: CDR1 MNHNY and CDR2 SVGAGI (reference sequence). This CDR3 is 16 amino acids long. Trimming took 7 bases from V and 4 from J, leaving 22 bases between them. This chain's CDR3 is CASIPNSLTVGYGYTF. For the CDR3, the DNA is TGTGCCAGCATTCCCAACAGTCTTACCGTGGGCTATGGCTACACCTTC.

This clone appeared once. The chain joins TRBV28 to TRBJ1-5; D unclear. Trimming removed 2 bases from V and 6 bases from J, with 14 bases in between. The CDR3 has 15 residues. Germline values: CDR1 MDHEN, CDR2 SYDVKM. The CDR3 here is CASSLRHWALQPQHF. CDR3 in DNA: TGTGCCAGCAGTTTACGACACTGGGCTCTTCAGCCCCAGCATTTT.